This T cell receptor beta chain was retrieved from a study of T cell repertoires in cytomegalovirus infection. The V and J ends lost 8 bases and 5 bases, in that order; junction bases with no gene match: 15. Germline values: CDR1 SNHLY, CDR2 FYNNEI. This CDR3 region has 16 residues. Each CDR3 protein gets one entry after TCRdb re-called the reads with MiXCR. The table has around 900,000 distinct CDR3 sequences, approximately 31% seen once. As to this clonotype: Its antigen is unknown.

The TCR originated in a human donor in good health (CMV status not recorded). Some clones in this sample may be carry-over from other donors' samples. The V call is TRBV2, the J call TRBJ2-5; 9 positions match TRBD2. The specimen was cultured CD8+ T cells from PBMCs, collected from culture after CMV antigen stimulation. The CDR3 reads CASEPSGDLVGETQYF. CDR3 bases: TGTGCCAGCGAGCCTAGCGGGGATCTAGTGGGGGAGACCCAGTACTTC.